One sample yielded the 14 T cell receptor beta chains listed below, sequenced in a study of T cells expressing NK-cell markers. After re-calling the 5' RACE reads, TCRdb lists one entry per CDR3 protein, DNA absent. Its clone listing holds 200,000 to 300,000 distinct CDR3 sequences. The material sequenced was blood T cells: a sorted CD56 or NKG2C T cell subset, CD4+ or CD8+ T cells, or bulk PBMC T cells (not recorded which). Source of these receptors: a man younger than 35 in good health.

J is TRBJ2-5 and V is TRBV5-1; the D gene TCRdb calls, TRBD1, cannot be checked with no DNA. CDR1 SGHRS and CDR2 YFSETQ come from the germline V gene. The CDR3 has 13 residues. CDR3 residues: CASSTRGEETQYF.

The rearrangement uses TRBV7-2 and TRBJ1-5; checking the TCRdb D call of TRBD1 is not possible without DNA. The CDR3 extends over 14 amino acids. Germline assignment: CDR1 SGHTA and CDR2 FQGNSA. This CDR3 is CASSFSGDHQPQHF.

The V and J genes are TRBV24-1 and TRBJ2-3; TCRdb's D call of TRBD2 is untestable without DNA. Per the germline V gene, CDR1 is KGHDR and CDR2 is SFDVKD. This CDR3 has 14 residues. The CDR3 loop is CATSSAGGTDTQYF.

This chain connects TRBV12-3 or TRBV12-4 to TRBJ2-6; the D gene TCRdb calls, TRBD1, cannot be checked with no DNA. The CDR3 is 12 amino acids. This CDR3 reads CASSPPGGVLTF.

This rearrangement joins TRBV9 to TRBJ2-1; the D call from TCRdb, TRBD1, cannot be confirmed without DNA. The CDR3 loop spans 15 amino acids. The germline V gene has CDR1 SGDLS and CDR2 YYNGEE. Here the CDR3 reads CASSVSFGLPHEQFF. The full variable domain, with the rest looked up from reference TRBV9 and TRBJ2-1, is DSGVTQTPKHLITATGQRVTLRCSPRSGDLSVYWYQQSLDQGLQFLIQYYNGEERAKGNILERFSAQQFPDLHSELNLSSLELGDSALYFCASSVSFGLPHEQFFGPGTRLTVL.

The chain joins TRBV10-3 to TRBJ2-3. CDR3 length: 11 residues. Germline-derived CDR1 and CDR2 are ENHRY and SYGVKD. This CDR3 reads CAISERDTQYF.

The chain has TRBV15 and TRBJ2-1; the TRBD2 assignment by TCRdb is unverifiable without DNA. Germline V gene lookup returns CDR1 LNHNV and CDR2 YYDKDF (reference sequence). The CDR3 length is 15 residues. The CDR3 loop is CATSRDLETKFTQFF.

The V call is TRBV20-1, the J call TRBJ2-5; as DNA is missing, the TRBD2 call by TCRdb cannot be tested. Per the germline V gene, CDR1 is DFQATT and CDR2 is SNEGSKA (reference sequence). The length of the CDR3 is 14 residues. The CDR3 loop reads CSAQGGGGRETQYF.

The CDR3 is CASSQDTGLSEQYF. The chain uses TRBV4-3 and TRBJ2-7; TCRdb names TRBD1, which stays unverified in the absence of DNA. In germline, CDR1 is LGHNA, CDR2 YSLEER. The CDR3 covers 14 residues.

The chain joins TRBV6-1 to TRBJ2-1; the D gene TCRdb calls, TRBD1, cannot be checked with no DNA. The germline CDR1 and CDR2 sequences are MNHNS and SASEGT. The CDR3 runs to 17 residues. The chain's CDR3 is CASTHWRPGSLSDEQFF.

V is TRBV20-1 and J is TRBJ2-7; checking the TCRdb D call of TRBD2 is not possible without DNA. From germline, CDR1 is DFQATT and CDR2 SNEGSKA (reference sequence). The CDR3 is 15 residues long. CDR3 sequence: CSAPRAGGTTYEQYF.

This sequence joins TRBV7-9 and TRBJ2-7; TCRdb indicates TRBD1, and absent DNA this call remains unverified. CDR3 size: 14 residues. The germline CDR1 and CDR2 sequences are SEHNR and FQNEAQ (reference sequence). CDR3 amino acids: CASSGQGYSYEQYF.

J is TRBJ2-7 and V is TRBV10-3; there is no DNA to check the TCRdb D call of TRBD1. Germline loops: CDR1 ENHRY, CDR2 SYGVKD. CDR3 length: 13 residues. This CDR3 is CAISVEGGGEQYF.

This chain links TRBV2 with TRBJ2-4; the D gene TCRdb calls, TRBD2, cannot be checked with no DNA. CDR1 and CDR2 (germline): SNHLY, FYNNEI. There are 15 residues in the CDR3. The CDR3 loop reads CASSEREGLGNIQYF.